These 15 T cell receptor beta chains originate from one sample sequenced in a study of memory CD4+ T cells and cytomegalovirus serostatus (dated by TCRdb to the late 2010s). A FACSAria II was used to sort memory CD4+ T cells, defined as single viable CD3+CD4+CD8-CD45RO+ cells. Library generation was performed with the immunoSEQ multiplex PCR assay. TCRdb provides this immuneACCESS table in a form limited to in-frame rearrangements. Some clones are lacking; in checked studies, under half of them reflect an unresolved V gene, and why the rest are absent is not known. This sample gives some 66,000 clones in total; roughly three quarters of them show up just once. The ten top clones hold around 4.5% of the sample. The sequencing input was memory CD4+ T cells from blood. The receptors stem from an adult in good health and CMV-seropositive.

This chain joins TRBV15 and TRBJ1-4; D ambiguous. The germline V gene has CDR1 LNHNV and CDR2 YYDKDF (reference sequence). This CDR3 is 13 amino acids long. Trimming shortened V by 0 bases and J by 6 bases, and 5 bases separated the two germline ends. The CDR3 loop is CATSREHDEKLFF. CDR3 nucleotides: TGTGCCACCAGCAGAGAGCATGATGAAAAACTGTTTTTT.

This clone has just a few counts. Other nucleotide sequences in the sample specify the same CDR3. The chain carries TRBV4-2 and TRBJ1-1; D remains ambiguous. The CDR3 covers 14 residues. V gave up 0 bases and J gave up 0 bases, with 5 bases separating them. CDR1 and CDR2 from the germline V gene are LGHNA and YNFKEQ. CDR3 in DNA: TGTGCCAGCAGCCAAGATCTTTTGAACACTGAAGCTTTCTTT. It is translated as CASSQDLLNTEAFF.

This clone has only a few counts. A junction boundary mismatches the germline segment, possibly from a read error. The V call is TRBV7-7, the J call TRBJ2-2, with 7 bases identical to TRBD2. Germline V gene data show CDR1 as SSHAT and CDR2 as FNYEAQ (reference sequence). The CDR3 consists of 16 residues. This chain's CDR3 is CASSLAGGPDTGELFF. CDR3 nucleotides: TGTGCTAGCAGCTTAGCGGGTGGCCCCGACACCGGGGAGCTGTTTTTT. Together with reference TRBV7-7 and TRBJ2-2, the CDR3 gives the full variable domain: GAGVSQSPRYKVTKRGQDVTLRCDPISSHATLYWYQQALGQGPEFLTYFNYEAQPDKSGLPSDRFSAERPEGSISTLTIQRTEQRDSAMYRCASSLAGGPDTGELFFGEGSRLTVL.

This chain connects TRBV7-9 to TRBJ1-2, with D unresolved. V lost 7 bases to trimming and J lost 8 bases, with 17 bases between them. From germline, CDR1 is SEHNR and CDR2 FQNEAQ (reference sequence). This CDR3 contains 13 residues. The CDR3 region is CASTLGGLGGYTF. The DNA for the CDR3 is TGTGCCAGCACCCTGGGAGGGTTGGGCGGCTACACCTTC.

The chain couples TRBV29-1 to TRBJ1-2; 7 bases are a match to TRBD1. V lost 5 bases, J lost 2 bases, and 5 bases stayed unmatched. This CDR3 contains 13 residues. Germline V gene lookup returns CDR1 SQVTM and CDR2 ANQGSEA. Written as DNA, the CDR3 is TGCAGCGTTACCTCGGGACAGAACTATGGCTACACCTTC. Translation gives CSVTSGQNYGYTF.

The chain couples TRBV11-2 to TRBJ2-5; 9 bases agree with TRBD2. The CDR3 length is 14 residues. CDR1 is SGHAT and CDR2 is FQNNGV in the germline V gene. The junction had 1 base not matched to a gene; V was cut back by 1 base and J by 4 bases. CDR3 DNA: TGTGCCAGCAGCTTAGGACTAGCGGTAGAGACCCAGTACTTC. Translation gives CASSLGLAVETQYF. Full variable domain (outside the CDR3, taken from reference TRBV11-2 and TRBJ2-5): EAGVAQSPRYKIIEKRQSVAFWCNPISGHATLYWYQQILGQGPKLLIQFQNNGVVDDSQLPKDRFSAERLKGVDSTLKIQPAKLEDSAVYLCASSLGLAVETQYFGPGTRLLVL.

This chain joins TRBV11-2 and TRBJ2-1, with 9 bases that match TRBD1. Germline CDR1 SGHAT, CDR2 FQNNGV. The CDR3 is made up of 16 amino acids. The V segment lost 5 bases and the J segment 0 bases; nucleotides outside the gene matches: 5. CDR3 protein: CASSRQGQGSYNEQFF. The CDR3 nucleotides read TGTGCCAGCAGCCGCCAGGGACAGGGCTCCTACAATGAGCAGTTCTTC. The full variable domain, with the rest looked up from reference TRBV11-2 and TRBJ2-1, is EAGVAQSPRYKIIEKRQSVAFWCNPISGHATLYWYQQILGQGPKLLIQFQNNGVVDDSQLPKDRFSAERLKGVDSTLKIQPAKLEDSAVYLCASSRQGQGSYNEQFFGPGTRLTVL.

This chain's CDR3 is CASSKQGRWNEQFF. For the CDR3, the DNA is TGCGCCAGCAGCAAACAGGGCCGATGGAATGAGCAGTTCTTC. This rearrangement joins TRBV10-1 to TRBJ2-1; D is perhaps TRBD1 (6 bases). From germline, CDR1 is WNHNN and CDR2 SYGVQD (reference sequence). This CDR3 region has 14 residues. With 6 bases removed from V and 7 bases from J, the gap between germline ends came to 16 bases.

This rearrangement joins TRBV30 to TRBJ1-3; possibly TRBD1 for D (5 bases). Germline V gives CDR1 GTSNPN, CDR2 SVGIG (reference sequence). This CDR3 has 15 residues. V lost 2 bases and J 1 base, leaving 12 bases between the germline ends. Here the CDR3 reads CAWSRSGSSGNTIYF. CDR3 in DNA: TGTGCCTGGAGTCGTTCAGGGTCTTCTGGAAACACCATATATTTT.

Of note for this clone: Other DNA sequences of this sample code for an identical CDR3. The gene calls are TRBV7-9 and TRBJ2-3, with 8 bases matching TRBD2. Germline V gene data show CDR1 as SEHNR and CDR2 as FQNEAQ (reference sequence). This CDR3 has 14 residues. Trimming took 6 bases from V and 6 from J; bases not matched to a gene: 8. CDR3 nucleotides: TGTGCCAGCAGACGGGGGGGGGCCGGTGATACGCAGTATTTT. Residues: CASRRGGAGDTQYF.

The rearrangement joins TRBV18 to TRBJ2-7; no clear D gene. Germline CDR1 KGHSH, CDR2 LQKENI. The length of the CDR3 is 15 residues. Trimming removed 3 bases at V and 2 bases at J, with 14 bases between. CDR3 nucleotide sequence: TGTGCCAGCTCACCCGGTAGTGGACGGACCTACGAGCAGTACTTC. This codes for CASSPGSGRTYEQYF.

The chain employs TRBV7-6 and TRBJ2-3; D possibly corresponds to TRBD1 (6 bases). Deletions cut 4 bases from V and 4 bases from J, with 12 bases between. Germline V gene data show CDR1 as SGHVS and CDR2 as FNYEAQ. The CDR3 is 14 residues long. Here the CDR3 reads CASSSPDSSDTQYF. DNA for the CDR3: TGTGCCAGCAGCTCCCCGGACAGCTCAGATACGCAGTATTTT. The entire variable domain, with the rest obtained from reference TRBV7-6 and TRBJ2-3, is as follows: GAGVSQSPRYKVTKRGQDVALRCDPISGHVSLYWYRQALGQGPEFLTYFNYEAQQDKSGLPNDRFSAERPEGSISTLTIQRTEQRDSAMYRCASSSPDSSDTQYFGPGTRLTVL.

The V and J genes are TRBV4-3 and TRBJ1-5; TRBD1 is a possible D gene (6 bases). V lost 4 bases to trimming and J lost 7 bases, with 17 bases between them. The CDR3 sequence is 15 residues long. In germline, CDR1 is LGHNA, CDR2 YSLEER. The CDR3 region is CASSRLRGGGQPQHF. The CDR3 DNA reads TGCGCCAGCAGCCGCCTACGAGGGGGAGGCCAGCCCCAGCATTTT.

V gene TRBV5-1 combines with J gene TRBJ2-3; 7 nucleotides agree with TRBD2. Germline lookup yields CDR1 SGHRS and CDR2 YFSETQ. This CDR3 region has 14 residues. Trimming at V came to 0 bases and at J to 5 bases, leaving 3 bases not matched to a gene. CDR3 region: CASSLEREEDTQYF. CDR3 DNA sequence: TGCGCCAGCAGCTTGGAGCGGGAAGAAGATACGCAGTATTTT.

V and J are TRBV6-6 and TRBJ2-7; a weak D match, TRBD2 (5 bases). V was shortened by 6 bases and J by 0 bases, with 12 bases between the two germline ends. CDR3 size: 14 residues. Germline loops: CDR1 MNHNY, CDR2 SVGAGI (reference sequence). The CDR3 region is CASRKEALSYEQYF. The CDR3, as DNA: TGTGCCAGCAGGAAGGAGGCCCTCTCCTACGAGCAGTACTTC.